This T cell receptor (beta chain) was recorded in a study of beta chain features in type 1 diabetes. Trimming stripped 6 bases from V and 2 bases from J, with 13 bases between. The CDR3 totals 14 residues. Germline loops: CDR1 SGHNT, CDR2 YYREEE (reference sequence). Sequenced material consisted of expressed TCRB transcripts (all of the isolated RNA was reverse transcribed). The data were produced by immunoSEQ multiplex PCR, yet TCRdb's version contains in-frame clones alone and is incomplete. The profile shows around 500,000 clones, 10% to 12% of them singletons. The receptor's source is a woman aged 18 to 35 in good health. V gene TRBV5-4 combines with J gene TRBJ2-3; D is ambiguous. Sequences were obtained from naive CD4+ T cells from blood. For the CDR3, the DNA is TGTGCCAGCAACGAGAGTCCAAACACAGATACGCAGTATTTT. It yields the protein CASNESPNTDTQYF. Together with reference TRBV5-4 and TRBJ2-3, the CDR3 gives the full variable domain: ETGVTQSPTHLIKTRGQQVTLRCSSQSGHNTVSWYQQALGQGPQFIFQYYREEENGRGNFPPRFSGLQFPNYSSELNVNALELDDSALYLCASNESPNTDTQYFGPGTRLTVL.